The 23 T cell receptor beta chains below come from one sample, sequenced in a study of shared clonotypes between healthy human individuals. Data came from immunoSEQ multiplex PCR; TCRdb stores just in-frame clones and leaves some out. The table lists roughly 2 million clones, roughly 94% of them singletons, with roughly 0.13% in the top ten. Sequencing used naive CD4+ T cells sorted from blood. Subset described: CD45RA+ positively selected. All receptors derive from a man aged 18 to 29 in good health.

This chain connects TRBV5-8 to TRBJ2-3; 7 positions match TRBD1. The CDR3 has 13 residues. Germline V gene sequence: CDR1 SGHTS, CDR2 YDEGEE. Germline trimming cut 4 bases from V and 11 bases from J; bases unmatched to any gene: 10. CDR3 region: CASSKEGTAQQYF. The DNA for the CDR3 is TGTGCCAGCAGCAAAGAAGGGACAGCCCAGCAGTATTTT.

J is TRBJ2-7 and V is TRBV11-3; D is perhaps TRBD1 (6 bases). Germline V gene sequence: CDR1 SGHNT, CDR2 YENEEA. V dropped 5 bases and J dropped 6 bases, with 11 bases sitting between them. This CDR3 spans 12 amino acids. This CDR3 reads CASSKQGGEQYF. The DNA of the CDR3 is TGTGCCAGCAGCAAGCAAGGGGGCGAGCAGTACTTC. The full variable domain, its missing parts supplied by reference TRBV11-3 and TRBJ2-7, is EAGVVQSPRYKIIEKKQPVAFWCNPISGHNTLYWYLQNLGQGPELLIRYENEEAVDDSQLPKDRFSAERLKGVDSTLKIQPAELGDSAVYLCASSKQGGEQYFGPGTRLTVT.

J is TRBJ2-3 and V is TRBV10-3, with D perhaps TRBD2 (5 bases). The CDR3 has 13 residues. Germline CDR1 and CDR2: ENHRY and SYGVKD. V was pared by 6 bases and J by 1 base, with 8 bases between. CDR3 nucleotide sequence: TGTGCCATCAGCGGGATGGGCACAGATACGCAGTATTTT. The encoded protein is CAISGMGTDTQYF.

CDR3 DNA sequence: TGTGCCTCCAGCGCCGGGGCTGGGGCCAACGTCCTGACTTTC. Its protein is CASSAGAGANVLTF. The J gene is TRBJ2-6, the V gene TRBV28; D may be TRBD2 (5 bases). CDR1 and CDR2 (germline): MDHEN, SYDVKM. The CDR3 is 14 residues long. V gave up 11 bases and J gave up 2 bases, with 13 bases separating them.

Notes on this clone: The same CDR3 is also encoded by other DNA sequences in this sample. The gene calls are TRBV5-1 and TRBJ2-5; D possibly uses TRBD1 or TRBD2 (5 bases each). V gave up 2 bases and J gave up 5 bases, with 10 bases separating them. Germline CDR1 SGHRS, CDR2 YFSETQ. The CDR3 loop spans 13 amino acids. CDR3 region: CASSFGAEETQYF. The CDR3 DNA reads as TGCGCCAGCAGCTTCGGGGCGGAGGAGACCCAGTACTTC.

The chain is built from TRBV6-6 and TRBJ1-3; D call uncertain. Germline-derived CDR1 and CDR2 are MNHNY and SVGAGI (reference sequence). The length of the CDR3 is 14 residues. V was shortened by 6 bases and J by 0 bases, with 9 bases between the two germline ends. The CDR3 here is CASSPVLSGNTIYF. The DNA for the CDR3 is TGTGCCAGCAGCCCGGTCCTCTCTGGAAACACCATATATTTT.

The chain joins TRBV2 to TRBJ1-4; the D is unclear. The CDR3 totals 15 residues. The V end was cut by 6 bases, the J end by 4 bases, with 15 bases between. Per the germline V gene, CDR1 is SNHLY and CDR2 is FYNNEI. The CDR3, as DNA: TGTGCCAGCAGGCGCCAACGGGATCTTAATGAAAAACTGTTTTTT. Translation gives CASRRQRDLNEKLFF.

The gene calls are TRBV7-9 and TRBJ2-1, with D tentatively TRBD1 (6 bases). CDR3 size: 12 residues. Trimming left V 7 bases short and J 8 bases short, with 12 bases between. Germline lookup yields CDR1 SEHNR and CDR2 FQNEAQ (reference sequence). CDR3 coding DNA: TGTGCCAGCAAACCAGGGGACGATGAGCAGTTCTTC. Translation gives CASKPGDDEQFF.

The CDR3 bases are TGCGCCAGCAGCCTCCCCGGGTCAACTAATGAAAAACTGTTTTTT. This sequence encodes CASSLPGSTNEKLFF. The chain has TRBV5-1 and TRBJ1-4; D gene uncertain. Germline V gene lookup returns CDR1 SGHRS and CDR2 YFSETQ. This CDR3 has 15 residues. The germline V and J ends were trimmed by 4 bases and 0 bases, with 10 bases remaining between them.

About this clone itself: Additional DNA sequences in this sample encode the identical CDR3. The J gene is TRBJ1-2, the V gene TRBV7-9; TRBD1 matches 10 bases. Per the germline V gene, CDR1 is SEHNR and CDR2 is FQNEAQ (reference sequence). CDR3 length: 14 residues. V gave up 5 bases and J gave up 4 bases; unmatched junction bases: 4. The CDR3 sequence: CASSPTGGIYGYTF. DNA of the CDR3: TGTGCCAGCAGCCCGACAGGGGGCATCTATGGCTACACCTTC. The entire variable domain, with the rest obtained from reference TRBV7-9 and TRBJ1-2, is as follows: DTGVSQNPRHKITKRGQNVTFRCDPISEHNRLYWYRQTLGQGPEFLTYFQNEAQLEKSRLLSDRFSAERPKGSFSTLEIQRTEQGDSAMYLCASSPTGGIYGYTFGSGTRLTVV.

CDR3 residues: CASTKTGSPGNTIYF. In nucleotides, the CDR3 is TGCGCCAGCACCAAGACAGGGTCTCCTGGAAACACCATATATTTT. V and J are TRBV10-1 and TRBJ1-3; TRBD1 matches at 7 bases. Germline V gene lookup returns CDR1 WNHNN and CDR2 SYGVQD (reference sequence). The CDR3 is made up of 15 amino acids. J lost 2 bases, V lost 7 bases, and 8 bases had no gene match.

V usage is TRBV9 and J usage is TRBJ1-1; no clear D. Per germline, CDR1 SGDLS and CDR2 YYNGEE. Trimming removed 0 bases at V and 3 bases at J, with 15 bases between. The CDR3 runs to 16 residues. DNA for the CDR3: TGTGCCAGCAGCGTAGGGGCAGGCCCTTGGGACACTGAAGCTTTCTTT. Translation gives CASSVGAGPWDTEAFF.

This clone has a handful of counts. V and J are TRBV7-8 and TRBJ1-5, with D tentatively TRBD1 (6 bases). V lost 4 bases to trimming and J lost 5 bases, with 12 bases between them. Germline CDR1 and CDR2: SGHVS and FQNEAQ. The CDR3 extends over 14 amino acids. The CDR3 coding sequence is TGTGCCAGCAGCTCTACCGGGACATATCAGCCCCAGCATTTT. This encodes CASSSTGTYQPQHF.

This clone was seen once. This chain links TRBV18 with TRBJ2-7; TRBD1 matches at 7 bases. The germline V gene encodes CDR1 KGHSH and CDR2 LQKENI. The J segment lost 3 bases and the V segment lost 4 bases, leaving 9 bases of the junction unmatched. The CDR3 contains 15 residues. The CDR3: CASSRGTETIYEQYF. CDR3 nucleotides: TGTGCCAGCTCACGGGGGACAGAGACTATCTACGAGCAGTACTTC.

V usage is TRBV7-9 and J usage is TRBJ2-7; TRBD2 matches at 10 bases. Germline V CDR1 and CDR2: SEHNR, FQNEAQ (reference sequence). The V and J ends lost 6 bases and 3 bases, in that order; junction bases with no gene match: 5. The CDR3 consists of 14 residues. CDR3: CASSPGLAVYEQYF. CDR3 nucleotide sequence: TGTGCCAGCAGTCCCGGACTAGCGGTCTACGAGCAGTACTTC.

The chain employs TRBV7-3 and TRBJ2-3; D is undetermined. Germline lookup yields CDR1 SGHTA and CDR2 FQGTGA. The CDR3 spans 12 residues. Trimming took 6 bases from V and 2 from J, leaving 6 bases between them. The CDR3: CASSFDTDTQYF. In DNA, the CDR3 is TGTGCCAGCAGTTTCGACACAGATACGCAGTATTTT.

This rearrangement joins TRBV30 to TRBJ2-3, with unresolved D. Germline V gene sequence: CDR1 GTSNPN, CDR2 SVGIG (reference sequence). This CDR3 is built from 16 residues. Trimming took off 4 bases at V and 0 bases at J, with 17 bases between the two ends. CDR3 bases: TGTGCCTGGATAGGACGTAAGTTATCTAGCACAGATACGCAGTATTTT. Protein sequence: CAWIGRKLSSTDTQYF.

The chain has TRBV9 and TRBJ1-6, with D perhaps matching TRBD1 (6 bases). V lost 4 bases, J lost 10 bases, and 15 bases lay in between. CDR1 is SGDLS, CDR2 YYNGEE, per germline. This CDR3 region has 14 residues. The DNA of the CDR3 is TGTGCCAGCAGCCAGGACAGTCATGGGTCACCCCTCCACTTT. It is translated as CASSQDSHGSPLHF. Full variable domain (rest looked up from reference TRBV9 and TRBJ1-6): DSGVTQTPKHLITATGQRVTLRCSPRSGDLSVYWYQQSLDQGLQFLIQYYNGEERAKGNILERFSAQQFPDLHSELNLSSLELGDSALYFCASSQDSHGSPLHFGNGTRLTVT.

This clone was counted once. A much bigger clone sits one base away, suggesting this may be a read error. The chain employs TRBV4-3 and TRBJ2-3; D uncertain. Trimming stripped 6 bases from V and 2 bases from J, with 3 bases between. The CDR3 runs to 11 residues. Per the germline V gene, CDR1 is LGHNA and CDR2 is YSLEER. The CDR3 protein is CASSTTDTQYF. Written as DNA, the CDR3 is TGCGCCAGCAGTACCACAGATACGCAGTATTTT.

This chain connects TRBV27 to TRBJ2-1, with D perhaps matching TRBD1 (6 bases). The V end lost 4 bases, the J end lost 6 bases, and 16 bases lay between the germline ends. Looked up from germline, CDR1 is MNHEY and CDR2 is SMNVEV (reference sequence). This CDR3 has 15 amino acids. The CDR3, as DNA: TGTGCCAGCAGTTCGCCTCGGTGGGGGCTCAATGAGCAGTTCTTC. This codes for CASSSPRWGLNEQFF.

In its sample, this clone was seen many times. V and J are TRBV10-1 and TRBJ1-1; D remains ambiguous. Trimming removed 3 bases at V and 8 bases at J, with 22 bases between. Germline V lookup: CDR1 WNHNN, CDR2 SYGVQD (reference sequence). The CDR3 covers 16 residues. The CDR3 DNA is TGCGCCAGCAGTGACCCCGGCACCGGGAGCGCTGGGGAAGCTTTCTTT. Translating gives CASSDPGTGSAGEAFF.

The gene calls are TRBV6-1 and TRBJ1-5; 7 bases fit TRBD1. Unmatched junction bases numbered 5, after V lost 0 bases and J lost 9 bases. From germline, CDR1 is MNHNS and CDR2 SASEGT. CDR3 length: 14 amino acids. CDR3 loop: CASSEATDRRPQHF. The CDR3 DNA reads TGTGCCAGCAGTGAAGCCACGGACAGGAGGCCCCAGCATTTT.

This clone was recorded once. The J gene is TRBJ2-7, the V gene TRBV5-5, with 7 bases that match TRBD2. V shed 4 bases, J shed 7 bases, and the junction held 14 bases outside the gene matches. Germline V gene sequence: CDR1 SGHKS, CDR2 YYEKEE (reference sequence). This CDR3 is 15 amino acids long. The CDR3 sequence: CASSPLRGSPLEQYF. The CDR3 DNA is TGTGCCAGCAGCCCCCTGCGGGGGTCCCCCTTGGAGCAGTACTTC.